This T cell receptor beta chain emerged from a study of shared clonotypes between healthy human individuals. The authors split each subset's genomic DNA evenly across several immunoSEQ plates. Sequencing used immunoSEQ multiplex PCR; TCRdb keeps in-frame clones, though not all of them. The data show approximately 810,000 clones, 85% to 95% seen once. V gave up 1 base and J gave up 2 bases, with 12 bases separating them. Germline CDR1 is SGHAT and CDR2 is FQNNGV. The CDR3 runs 15 residues. Study results and caveats: The four-donor shared clonotypes exceeded non-shared clonotypes in generation probability, with non-shared ones scoring lower. The sole specimen, blood, was sampled, and tissue repertoires likely differ.

Terminally differentiated effector memory CD45RA+ cells were excluded from the naive CD8 cells, which were CD45RO-negative and positively selected for CCR7. With regard to this clone: Its antigen is not known.

The sequence came from a man aged 25 to 40 in good health. Source material: naive CD8+ T cells sorted from blood. The genes are TRBV11-2 and TRBJ2-7, with D perhaps TRBD1 (5 bases). The CDR3 nucleotides are TGTGCCAGCAGCTTAGTTGCAGACAGTACCTACGAGCAGTACTTC. It is translated as CASSLVADSTYEQYF.